These 2 T cell receptor beta chains came from one sample sequenced in a study of T cell repertoires in cytomegalovirus infection. Which antigens these TCRs recognize remains unknown. TCRdb reprocessed the reads via MiXCR and lists one record per CDR3 protein. This table has about 310,000 distinct CDR3 sequences, approximately 25% appearing once. The source material was cultured PBMCs, sampled from culture after CMV antigen stimulation. These receptors originate from a human donor in good health (CMV status not recorded). Some clones in this sample may be carry-over from other donors' samples.

This clonotype was detected ten times or more. The chain uses TRBV7-2 and TRBJ2-5, with 8 bases identical to TRBD1. Looked up from germline, CDR1 is SGHTA and CDR2 is FQGNSA. This CDR3 spans 14 amino acids. After removal of 5 bases from V and 4 bases from J, the junction contained 6 bases not matched to a gene. The CDR3 region has the DNA TGTGCCAGCAGCCCGGGTGGGACAGGAGAGACCCAGTACTTC. It codes for CASSPGGTGETQYF.

This clonotype was seen more than once but under ten times. The chain combines TRBV20-1 with TRBJ2-7; D may be TRBD2 (6 bases). From germline, CDR1 is DFQATT and CDR2 SNEGSKA (reference sequence). V was pared by 3 bases and J by 3 bases, with 18 bases between. The CDR3 runs to 15 residues. In DNA form, the CDR3 reads TGCAGTGCTAGTTACCCCCTAGCGAGTCACTACGAGCAGTACTTC. Residues: CSASYPLASHYEQYF.